The T cell receptor (beta chain) described here comes from a study of CD8 T cells in ankylosing spondylitis. This clonotype was recorded at least ten times. Its target is unknown. It was by quantitative 5'-RACE with molecular barcodes that TCR beta libraries were made. TCRdb re-analysed the 5' RACE reads in MiXCR, keeping a single row per CDR3 protein. The repertoire has a few hundred thousand distinct CDR3 sequences, over 15% of them found once; the top ten carry approximately 0.93%. The CDR3 is 13 residues long. Trimming shortened V by 5 bases and J by 3 bases, and 8 bases separated the two germline ends. The germline CDR1 and CDR2 sequences are MNHNS and SASEGT. Study-wide findings and caveats: Previously reported in reactive arthritis synovial fluid and blood were some of the motif variants. Roughly 8 highly homologous variants formed a TCR beta motif that appeared characteristic of ankylosing spondylitis blood.

The chain recombines TRBV6-1 with TRBJ1-5; D not certain. Sequencing input: blood, either unsorted or a sorted T cell fraction (not recorded which). The receptor was derived from a male donor with ankylosing spondylitis. In nucleotides, the CDR3 is TGTGCCAGCAGTCCGGCCCCCAATCAGCCCCAGCATTTT. Amino acids: CASSPAPNQPQHF.